This entry features one TCR beta chain sequence. The data derive from a study of blood T cell repertoires in COVID-19. Turning to the study itself: Italy, Spain and the United States were the sources of the convalescent and acute COVID-19 samples. PBMCs, B-cell-depleted T cells, or T cells provided the cDNA or gDNA that made up the material.

Seattle participants joined during active infection and were tracked over time. The CDR3 is 15 amino acids. Germline V CDR1 and CDR2: LGHNA, YSLEER. The V end lost 4 bases, the J end lost 4 bases, and 16 bases lay between the germline ends. The authors' processing: It was from reference gene primer amplification that nucleated cell counts were estimated. TCRdb's table, derived via immunoSEQ multiplex PCR, lists solely in-frame clones and lacks some. The V and J calls and clone size are taken from that table; D and trimming were inferred from the DNA. The table includes about 170,000 clones, 70% to 90% detected once.

V gene TRBV4-3 combines with J gene TRBJ1-1; TRBD1 might be the D (6 bases). Sequencing was done on a sample of peripheral blood. This receptor was identified in a woman of 80 years or more with COVID-19, enrolled during active disease. The CDR3 DNA reads TGCGCCAGCAGCCTTGGGGGACACACGAGCACTGAAGCTTTCTTT. It codes for CASSLGGHTSTEAFF.